This entry lists 18 T cell receptor beta chains sequenced from one sample in a study of B cell selection in AIRE deficiency. TCRdb's copy holds only in-frame clones and misses some; the assay was immunoSEQ multiplex PCR. In the table there are 22,000 or so clones, roughly 97% of which are singletons. Sorting defined conventional CD4 T cells as CD4+CD127+. Source material: conventional CD4+ T cells sorted from PBMCs. The receptors originated from a human donor with AIRE deficiency.

The chain couples TRBV7-9 to TRBJ1-1; unclear D gene. Looked up from germline, CDR1 is SEHNR and CDR2 is FQNEAQ (reference sequence). The CDR3 loop spans 13 amino acids. The V gene lost 7 bases and the J gene lost 2 bases, with 11 bases spanning the gap. The CDR3 DNA reads as TGTGCCAGCAAGAAACAGTATAACACTGAAGCTTTCTTT. Protein sequence: CASKKQYNTEAFF.

The chain links TRBV5-6 to TRBJ2-3; either TRBD1 or TRBD2 may supply D (6 bases each). Germline V lookup: CDR1 SGHDT, CDR2 YYEEEE. V shed 1 base and J shed 0 bases, with 12 bases lying between them. The CDR3 extends over 16 amino acids. The CDR3 DNA is TGTGCCAGCAGCTTGTTGGGGGGCGATAGCACAGATACGCAGTATTTT. This encodes CASSLLGGDSTDTQYF.

This clone was counted a single time. The chain has TRBV11-2 and TRBJ2-3; the D is unclear. CDR3 length: 14 amino acids. Between the trimmed V and J ends, which lost 5 bases and 6 bases, there was a span of 15 bases. CDR1 and CDR2 (germline): SGHAT, FQNNGV. The CDR3 spells CASSIDLGVDTQYF. The DNA of the CDR3 is TGTGCCAGCAGCATCGACCTTGGGGTGGATACGCAGTATTTT.

The chain employs TRBV29-1 and TRBJ2-6; TRBD1 matches 8 bases. This CDR3 has 14 residues. V lost 6 bases and J lost 2; bases outside the gene matches: 3. Germline V lookup: CDR1 SQVTM, CDR2 ANQGSEA. CDR3 sequence reads: CSVRTGTGANVLTF. CDR3 DNA sequence: TGCAGCGTGCGGACAGGGACTGGGGCCAACGTCCTGACTTTC.

V usage is TRBV5-1 and J usage is TRBJ2-7; weak D call: TRBD2 (5 bases). The germline V gene has CDR1 SGHRS and CDR2 YFSETQ. V was cut by 5 bases and J by 7 bases, with 10 bases left in between. The CDR3 has 11 amino acids. The CDR3 loop is CASRRANEQYF. In nucleotides, the CDR3 is TGCGCCAGCAGGCGGGCTAATGAGCAGTACTTC.

V is TRBV7-2 and J is TRBJ1-1; D is unclear. V was pared by 1 base and J by 8 bases, with 8 bases between. Germline V CDR1 and CDR2: SGHTA, FQGNSA. The CDR3 runs 12 residues. The CDR3 sequence: CASSLVRAEAFF. CDR3 nucleotides: TGTGCCAGCAGCTTAGTCCGAGCGGAAGCTTTCTTT.

J is TRBJ1-5 and V is TRBV10-1; D not certain. Trimming pared 0 bases from V and 7 bases from J, leaving 4 bases between. This CDR3 spans 12 amino acids. Germline loops: CDR1 WNHNN, CDR2 SYGVQD (reference sequence). This CDR3 reads CASSESCQPQHF. The CDR3 DNA reads as TGCGCCAGCAGTGAGTCTTGCCAGCCCCAGCATTTT.

The rearrangement joins TRBV4-3 to TRBJ2-7, with 11 nucleotides matching TRBD2. J gave up 6 bases and V 1 base, and 5 bases lay outside the gene matches. Germline lookup yields CDR1 LGHNA and CDR2 YSLEER. The CDR3 covers 15 residues. The CDR3: CASSQAGTSGLEQYF. In DNA form, the CDR3 reads TGCGCCAGCAGCCAAGCCGGGACTAGCGGCCTCGAGCAGTACTTC.

This clone has only one observation. The chain recombines TRBV18 with TRBJ2-3, with 7 bases lining up with TRBD1. The J segment lost 4 bases and the V segment lost 5 bases, leaving 9 bases of the junction unmatched. The CDR3 extends over 15 amino acids. Per germline, CDR1 KGHSH and CDR2 LQKENI. CDR3 loop: CASSYSPDRADTQYF. The DNA of the CDR3 is TGTGCCAGCTCATACAGTCCCGACAGGGCAGATACGCAGTATTTT.

V usage is TRBV11-3 and J usage is TRBJ2-3, with TRBD2 matching 8 bases. With V trimmed by 1 base and J by 4 bases, 4 bases remained unmatched. The CDR3 is 15 residues long. From germline, CDR1 is SGHNT and CDR2 YENEEA. The DNA for the CDR3 is TGTGCCAGCAGCTTAGCAGCGGGAGTTGCAGATACGCAGTATTTT. It translates to CASSLAAGVADTQYF.

The chain uses TRBV5-6 and TRBJ1-6, with 7 bases aligning to TRBD1. The CDR3 consists of 17 residues. In germline, CDR1 is SGHDT, CDR2 YYEEEE. J lost 0 bases, V lost 0 bases, and 3 bases had no gene match. The CDR3 sequence: CASSLARGDSYNSPLHF. The CDR3 DNA is TGTGCCAGCAGCTTGGCCAGGGGGGACTCCTATAATTCACCCCTCCACTTT.

V is TRBV7-2 and J is TRBJ1-2; the match to TRBD1 covers 7 bases. The CDR3 loop spans 15 amino acids. Looked up from germline, CDR1 is SGHTA and CDR2 is FQGNSA. Unmatched junction bases numbered 7, after V lost 5 bases and J lost 1 base. CDR3 DNA sequence: TGTGCCAGCAGCGGGCAAACAGGGGATAACTATGGCTACACCTTC. It is translated as CASSGQTGDNYGYTF.

V usage is TRBV18 and J usage is TRBJ2-3; D unclear. Trimming shortened V by 3 bases and J by 5 bases, and 12 bases separated the two germline ends. The CDR3 totals 14 residues. Germline CDR1 is KGHSH and CDR2 is LQKENI. The CDR3 is CASSPYVTGDTQYF. CDR3 coding DNA: TGTGCCAGCTCACCCTACGTGACGGGAGATACGCAGTATTTT. The full variable domain, completed using reference TRBV18 and TRBJ2-3, is NAGVMQNPRHLVRRRGQEARLRCSPMKGHSHVYWYRQLPEEGLKFMVYLQKENIIDESGMPKERFSAEFPKEGPSILRIQQVVRGDSAAYFCASSPYVTGDTQYFGPGTRLTVL.

V is TRBV19 and J is TRBJ2-2; 9 bases map to TRBD2. CDR1 and CDR2 from the germline V gene are LNHDA and SQIVND (reference sequence). Trimming at V came to 4 bases and at J to 3 bases, leaving 6 bases not matched to a gene. The CDR3 runs 16 residues. The CDR3 reads CASSRVRTSDTGELFF. In DNA, the CDR3 is TGTGCCAGTAGTAGGGTTCGGACTAGCGACACCGGGGAGCTGTTTTTT.

The chain is built from TRBV27 and TRBJ2-7; 8 nucleotides match TRBD1. The CDR3 is made up of 18 amino acids. Germline lookup yields CDR1 MNHEY and CDR2 SMNVEV (reference sequence). Germline trimming cut 2 bases from V and 2 bases from J; bases unmatched to any gene: 14. The CDR3, as DNA: TGTGCCAGCAGTTTAGGCAGGGGGCGAAAGCCAGGTCCCTACGAGCAGTACTTC. Encoded protein: CASSLGRGRKPGPYEQYF.

V gene TRBV30 combines with J gene TRBJ2-3, with 7 bases identical to TRBD1. Germline V gene lookup returns CDR1 GTSNPN and CDR2 SVGIG (reference sequence). There are 14 residues in the CDR3. V shed 7 bases, J shed 0 bases, and the junction held 7 bases outside the gene matches. Here the CDR3 reads CASTGDGSTDTQYF. The CDR3 coding sequence is TGTGCCTCAACAGGGGATGGAAGCACAGATACGCAGTATTTT.

The V and J genes are TRBV6-1 and TRBJ2-7; 9 positions agree with TRBD1. J was trimmed by 4 bases and V by 4 bases; bases with no gene match: 5. This CDR3 spans 14 amino acids. Germline loops: CDR1 MNHNS, CDR2 SASEGT. This CDR3 reads CASSAWDRVYEQYF. CDR3 nucleotide sequence: TGTGCCAGCAGTGCCTGGGACAGGGTGTACGAGCAGTACTTC.

The chain links TRBV7-9 to TRBJ2-5; unclear D gene. Trimming removed 1 base at V and 6 bases at J, with 12 bases between. The germline CDR1 and CDR2 sequences are SEHNR and FQNEAQ (reference sequence). The CDR3 consists of 14 residues. The CDR3 region has the DNA TGTGCCAGCAGCTTAGGCTTGACGACCCAGACCCAGTACTTC. It codes for CASSLGLTTQTQYF. Full variable domain (remainder filled in from reference TRBV7-9 and TRBJ2-5): DTGVSQNPRHKITKRGQNVTFRCDPISEHNRLYWYRQTLGQGPEFLTYFQNEAQLEKSRLLSDRFSAERPKGSFSTLEIQRTEQGDSAMYLCASSLGLTTQTQYFGPGTRLLVL.